This passage covers 17 T cell receptor beta chains from one sample sequenced in a study of metastatic and nonmetastatic thyroid tumors. TCRdb redid the clone calls on the PCR reads using MiXCR. Among some 3,100 clones, around 26% were seen once, and the ten largest hold over 12%. The entire patient cohort was treatment-naive prior to thyroid surgery. Sequences were obtained from tumor tissue. Every receptor here comes from a female donor with papillary thyroid cancer or a benign thyroid nodule (not recorded which). Some clones in this sample may be carry-over from other donors' samples.

The rearrangement links TRBV20-1 to TRBJ1-5, with D perhaps matching TRBD1 (5 bases). This CDR3 has 14 residues. V lost 6 bases, J lost 6 bases, and 18 bases lay in between. Germline-derived CDR1 and CDR2 are DFQATT and SNEGSKA (reference sequence). The CDR3 loop reads CSALQGEGRQPQHF. The CDR3 DNA reads TGCAGTGCGCTCCAGGGAGAGGGCCGTCAGCCCCAGCATTTT.

As concerns this clone: An end of the junction differs from the germline gene, which may be a read error. The chain carries TRBV20-1 and TRBJ2-3; the D gene is possibly TRBD2 (6 bases). Germline assignment: CDR1 DFQATT and CDR2 SNEGSKA (reference sequence). CDR3 length: 17 amino acids. Here the CDR3 DNA reads TGCAGTGCTGGAGAAAGGGTAAAAGGGTGGGAGGAAGATACGCAGTATTTT. Protein sequence: CSAGERVKGWEEDTQYF.

The chain carries TRBV7-2 and TRBJ1-5; 7 positions agree with TRBD1. Unmatched junction bases numbered 5, after V lost 5 bases and J lost 7 bases. The germline V gene has CDR1 SGHTA and CDR2 FQGNSA. This CDR3 region has 13 residues. In DNA form, the CDR3 reads TGTGCCAGCAGCAACAGGGGCCCACAGCCCCAGCATTTT. This gives the protein CASSNRGPQPQHF.

In this sample, this clone turned up many times. The chain joins TRBV28 to TRBJ2-7, with a tentative D call TRBD1 (5 bases). Germline CDR1 MDHEN, CDR2 SYDVKM. The CDR3 covers 15 residues. V was trimmed by 5 bases and J by 5 bases, leaving 19 bases between them. The DNA of the CDR3 is TGTGCCAGCAGTCCCACTGTGAAGAACAGGCACGAGCAGTACTTC. Residues: CASSPTVKNRHEQYF.

By sample fraction, this clone is large. This sequence joins TRBV6-2 or TRBV6-3 and TRBJ2-1; weak D call: TRBD2 (5 bases). The germline gives CDR1 MNHEY, CDR2 SVGEGT. The CDR3 sequence is 13 residues long. Trimming left V 5 bases short and J 4 bases short, with 9 bases between. The CDR3 loop reads CASSRTGYNEQFF. The CDR3 nucleotides read TGTGCCAGCAGTCGGACTGGATACAATGAGCAGTTCTTC.

This chain joins TRBV7-6 and TRBJ2-6; tentative D call: TRBD2 (6 bases). This CDR3 has 17 residues. Trimming removed 3 bases at V and 4 bases at J, with 16 bases between. CDR1 and CDR2 (germline): SGHVS, FNYEAQ. The CDR3 coding sequence is TGTGCCAGCAGCTTCGGGACTGAAGTCTGGGGGGCCAACGTCCTGACTTTC. It is translated as CASSFGTEVWGANVLTF.

This clone was counted between two and nine times. The rearrangement uses TRBV6-1 and TRBJ2-5; D is ambiguous. The CDR3 is made up of 15 amino acids. The V gene lost 1 base and the J gene lost 2 bases, with 11 bases spanning the gap. Germline V gene data show CDR1 as MNHNS and CDR2 as SASEGT. The CDR3 nucleotides read TGTGCCAGCAGTGAAGGGCAGAGCCGGCAAGAGACCCAGTACTTC. This sequence encodes CASSEGQSRQETQYF.

The V gene is TRBV20-1, the J gene TRBJ2-7, with 7 nucleotides matching TRBD1. The length of the CDR3 is 12 residues. CDR1 is DFQATT, CDR2 SNEGSKA, per germline (reference sequence). Trimming removed 7 bases from V and 7 bases from J; junction bases left unmatched: 10. The CDR3 sequence: CSVPNTGEEQYF. The CDR3 coding sequence is TGCAGTGTTCCCAACACAGGGGAAGAGCAGTACTTC.

This clone was counted only a few times. The chain couples TRBV6-1 to TRBJ2-7, with 9 bases aligning to TRBD1. The CDR3 has 12 residues. V gave up 7 bases and J gave up 5 bases; unmatched junction bases: 3. Germline V gene sequence: CDR1 MNHNS, CDR2 SASEGT. The CDR3 reads CASMDRGDEQYF. The CDR3 nucleotides are TGTGCCAGCATGGACAGGGGTGACGAGCAGTACTTC.

This clone has only a few counts. This chain joins TRBV12-3 or TRBV12-4 and TRBJ2-7; 7 nucleotides match TRBD1. V was pared by 4 bases and J by 6 bases, with 12 bases of the junction left unmatched. CDR3 length: 15 residues. The CDR3 loop is CASSSAQGVHSEQYF. The CDR3 region has the DNA TGTGCCAGCAGTTCTGCTCAGGGGGTGCACTCCGAGCAGTACTTC.

By sample fraction, this clone is medium-sized. The J gene is TRBJ2-5, the V gene TRBV12-3 or TRBV12-4; 7 bases line up with TRBD2. The CDR3 covers 12 residues. Trimming took 11 bases from V and 4 from J; bases not matched to a gene: 7. The DNA for the CDR3 is TGTGCCGCGGACGGCGGGGGAGAGACCCAGTACTTC. Translating gives CAADGGGETQYF.

The chain employs TRBV7-8 and TRBJ1-5; TRBD1 might be the D (5 bases). Germline-derived CDR1 and CDR2 are SGHVS and FQNEAQ. The CDR3 sequence is 15 residues long. Trimming shortened V by 5 bases and J by 3 bases, and 14 bases separated the two germline ends. The CDR3 nucleotides are TGTGCCAGCAGCCCTCAACGGGGGAACAATCAGCCCCAGCATTTT. Residues: CASSPQRGNNQPQHF.

This clone showed up just once. The chain uses TRBV5-1 and TRBJ2-3; 8 bases align to TRBD2. V trimming: 0 bases; J trimming: 5 bases; junction bases outside the gene matches: 5. The CDR3 has 15 residues. Germline V gene lookup returns CDR1 SGHRS and CDR2 YFSETQ. CDR3 nucleotide sequence: TGCGCCAGCAGCTTGGATCTAGCGGGCAAAGATACGCAGTATTTT. It translates to CASSLDLAGKDTQYF.

This clone has just a few counts. The V call is TRBV6-1, the J call TRBJ1-1, with D tentatively TRBD1 (6 bases). The CDR3 is made up of 12 amino acids. The germline V gene encodes CDR1 MNHNS and CDR2 SASEGT. Trimming took off 6 bases at V and 3 bases at J, with 8 bases between the two ends. CDR3 loop: CASRTGDTEAFF. CDR3 sequence (DNA): TGTGCCAGCAGGACAGGTGACACTGAAGCTTTCTTT.

This clone was counted only a few times. The V call is TRBV28, the J call TRBJ2-7, with unresolved D. Germline loops: CDR1 MDHEN, CDR2 SYDVKM. The CDR3 extends over 13 amino acids. V gave up 7 bases and J gave up 3 bases, with 13 bases separating them. CDR3 amino acids: CASTPGRSYEQYF. CDR3 DNA sequence: TGTGCCAGCACACCCGGACGGAGCTACGAGCAGTACTTC.

This sequence joins TRBV4-2 and TRBJ2-1, with a weak D call TRBD2 (6 bases). The CDR3 runs 15 residues. Germline V gene sequence: CDR1 LGHNA, CDR2 YNFKEQ. V was clipped by 4 bases and J by 6 bases, with 16 bases between them. The CDR3 sequence: CASSLVLRDGNEQFF. CDR3 nucleotides: TGTGCCAGCAGCCTAGTGTTGCGGGACGGCAATGAGCAGTTCTTC.

This chain connects TRBV6-1 to TRBJ2-2; 7 bases map to TRBD1. This CDR3 is built from 14 residues. Germline V CDR1 and CDR2: MNHNS, SASEGT. Trimming took 6 bases from V and 5 from J; bases not matched to a gene: 6. CDR3: CASSGTEHTGELFF. The CDR3 DNA sequence: TGTGCCAGCAGCGGGACAGAGCATACCGGGGAGCTGTTTTTT.